The text below deals with one T cell receptor beta chain. What antigen it recognizes has not been identified. It has no much larger one-base neighbor in the sample; base qualities were not kept. The data stem from a study of blood T cell repertoires in COVID-19 (dated by TCRdb to about 2020). General notes on the study: Samples from collaborators originated in the United States, Italy and Spain and spanned both the acute and convalescent phases of COVID-19. The material from the prospective study consisted of cDNA or gDNA derived from T cells, B-cell-depleted T cells, or PBMCs. The dataset comprised deeply sampled blood TCRbeta repertoires from subjects exposed to, actively infected with, or recovered from COVID-19. A freely available public database, intended as a resource for researchers studying the immune response to SARS-CoV-2, is where the repertoires were released. The samples were drawn from two sources: the first 160 participants of the ongoing ImmuneRACE study, and some 1,300 subjects contributed by 6 global collaborators. A de-identified subject ID, COVID-19 status, age in years and sex were almost always included in the sample metadata. HLA class I and class II types, where available, came from metadata supplied by the sample provider rather than from assay-based typing. Overall study results and their limits: How much clinical and demographic metadata was included differed by source and by participant, and the metadata was provided uncurated.

V is pared back by 0 bases and J by 10 bases, with 16 bases lying between the germline termini. The CDR3 numbers 14 residues from cysteine through phenylalanine. CDR3 DNA only is kept here, 42 bases in frame from base 1. As encoded in the germline V gene (reference sequence), CDR1 is WNHNN while CDR2 is SYGVQD. The collaborating institutions used their own protocols to collect whole blood in K2EDTA tubes. For TCRbeta analysis, collaborator samples were shipped as frozen whole blood, as isolated PBMCs, or as DNA extracted from either sample type. The immunoSEQ Assay, a bias-controlled multiplex PCR, was used to amplify TCRbeta CDR3 regions from genomic DNA. In the source study's methods: The number of nucleated cells in each sample was estimated by amplification of reference gene primers within the assay. Sequence reads were collapsed and filtered to measure the absolute abundance of every unique TCRbeta CDR3 rearrangement. For each sample, productive Simpson clonality was calculated as the square root of Simpson's diversity index across productive rearrangements. Held by TCRdb, this immuneACCESS table contains in-frame sequences only and omits some clones. Under half of the omission traces to an unresolved V gene where checked; the cause of the rest is unknown. V and J calls and clone size follow that table, whereas D and trimming were derived from the DNA. The sample includes approximately 71,000 clones, with 90% observed a single time. Clones ranked in the top ten supply approximately 4.9% of the sample.

This chain is built from TRBV10-1 and TRBJ2-7; possibly the D gene is TRBD2, per 5 matching bases. The origin of this receptor is a woman between 18 and 29 years old with acute or convalescent COVID-19. The sample comprised peripheral blood. The CDR3 protein is CASSESLGVGPQYF. The nucleotides are TGCGCCAGCAGTGAGTCCCTCGGGGTAGGGCCCCAGTACTTC.